This note documents a single T cell receptor beta chain sequence. CDR1 is GTSNPN, CDR2 SVGIG, per germline (reference sequence). The CDR3 length is 14 residues. V lost 4 bases to trimming and J lost 5 bases; unmatched junction nucleotides: 10. The study drew participants aged about 18 to 95 years from about two dozen US areas. Clinical histories supplied by participants themselves formed the basis of cohort assignment. Exposed participants encountered a COVID-19 case during the 2 weeks preceding study entry. This entry comes from a study of blood T cell repertoires in COVID-19. Study context: Acute and convalescent COVID-19 specimens originated in the United States, Italy and Spain.

Assay: immunoSEQ multiplex PCR; the TCRdb copy retains only in-frame clones and omits some. The sample lists 290,000 or so clones, roughly 80% occurring once. The sequencing input was PBMCs or T cells enriched from blood (not recorded which). This TCR came from a man aged 40-55 years who had been exposed to COVID-19. J is TRBJ1-1 and V is TRBV30; 7 bases are a match to TRBD1. In DNA, the CDR3 is TGTGCCTGGACGGGACAGCCCTCACGAACTGAAGCTTTCTTT. Amino acids: CAWTGQPSRTEAFF. Full variable domain (missing parts from reference TRBV30 and TRBJ1-1): SQTIHQWPATLVQPVGSPLSLECTVEGTSNPNLYWYRQAAGRGLQLLFYSVGIGQISSEVPQNLSASRPQDRQFILSSKKLLLSDSGFYLCAWTGQPSRTEAFFGQGTRLTVV.